A selection of T cell receptor beta chains follows, all from one sample in a study of T cells in tuberculosis. Using immunoSEQ multiplex PCR, the repertoire was profiled, and TCRdb retains in-frame clones only, with some absent. The sample holds about 58,000 clones, roughly 87% seen once. The material sequenced was CD1b-GMM tetramer-negative cells sorted from PBMCs. The receptors come from an adult woman with latent tuberculosis. The CDR3 runs from the conserved cysteine through the conserved F or W. D genes are given only for firm matches. For some rows the clone size is stated as once, few or many, or as a class when expanded; others skip it.

TRBV4-1	NA	14	TRBJ1-5	NA	TGCGCCAGCAGCCAAGCGGGGAGGGCCCAGCCCCAGCATTTT	CASSQAGRAQPQHF
TRBV7-9	NA	15	TRBJ2-5	NA	TGTGCCAGCAGCTCGTCCCGGGACTTTTTTGAGACCCAGTACTTC	CASSSSRDFFETQYF
TRBV30	NA	15	TRBJ1-2	NA	TGTGCCTGGAGTGTAACGGGACGGGGGGTAGAGGGCTACACCTTC	CAWSVTGRGVEGYTF
TRBV7-2	NA	16	TRBJ2-3	NA	TGTGCCAGCAGGCTAGCGTCGGGGGCGGGAGCAGATACGCAGTATTTT	CASRLASGAGADTQYF
TRBV6-5	TRBD1	14	TRBJ1-1	once	TGTGCCAGCAGTAATCGGGACAGCAACACTGAAGCTTTCTTT	CASSNRDSNTEAFF
TRBV29-1	NA	14	TRBJ2-2	NA	TGCAGCGGGAAACAGGGCTTAAACACCGGGGAGCTGTTTTTT	CSGKQGLNTGELFF
TRBV6-1	NA	18	TRBJ1-2	NA	TGTGCCAGCAGTGGCCCAAACGTCAACCCGGGACAAGTCTATGGCTACACCTTC	CASSGPNVNPGQVYGYTF
TRBV5-1	NA	14	TRBJ2-3	NA	TGCGCCAGCAACGAGGCAGGGGGGCTAGATACGCAGTATTTT	CASNEAGGLDTQYF
TRBV5-1	TRBD2	18	TRBJ2-1	NA	TGCGCCAGCAGCTTTCCCGGGACTAGCGGGAGCTCCTACAATGAGCAGTTCTTC	CASSFPGTSGSSYNEQFF
TRBV27	NA	13	TRBJ2-7	NA	TGTGCCAGCACTCCGGGACACAACTACGAGCAGTACTTC	CASTPGHNYEQYF
TRBV7-2	TRBD2	14	TRBJ2-7	NA	TGTGCCAGCAGCACTGGGACTAGCGGCTACGAGCAGTACTTC	CASSTGTSGYEQYF
TRBV7-9	TRBD2	15	TRBJ2-3	NA	TGTGCCAGCAGCTTAGAAAGCGGGGTGGGAGATACGCAGTATTTT	CASSLESGVGDTQYF
TRBV9	TRBD1	18	TRBJ1-3	NA	TGTGCCAGCAGCCGCCATCCCGGGACAGGGGTCTCTGGAAACACCATATATTTT	CASSRHPGTGVSGNTIYF
TRBV29-1	TRBD1	13	TRBJ2-2	NA	TGCAGCGTAGACAGGGACGACACCGGGGAGCTGTTTTTT	CSVDRDDTGELFF
TRBV6-5	NA	13	TRBJ1-1	NA	TGTGCCAGCAGTTACTCCTACAGCCCTGAAGCTTTCTTT	CASSYSYSPEAFF
TRBV5-1	TRBD2	15	TRBJ2-3	NA	TGCGCCAGCAGCTTGGATACGGGACTAGCGGATACGCAGTATTTT	CASSLDTGLADTQYF
TRBV7-2	TRBD2	16	TRBJ2-2	NA	TGTGCCAGCAGCACTCATAGCGGGAGAATCACCGGGGAGCTGTTTTTT	CASSTHSGRITGELFF
TRBV10-3	NA	15	TRBJ1-4	few	TGTGCCATCAGTGATGGGCGTGGGACTAATGAAAAACTGTTTTTT	CAISDGRGTNEKLFF
TRBV27	NA	12	TRBJ2-2	NA	TGTGCCACTATGGAGGACACCGGGGAGCTGTTTTTT	CATMEDTGELFF
TRBV28	NA	13	TRBJ2-7	NA	TGTGCCAGCAGCGCCCATAGCCGCTACGAGCAGTACTTC	CASSAHSRYEQYF
TRBV27	NA	14	TRBJ1-6	NA	TGTGCCAGCAGTTTCCTAGCTCCCAGTGCACCCCTCCACTTT	CASSFLAPSAPLHF
TRBV29-1	TRBD2	15	TRBJ2-3	NA	TGCAGCGCTTCGACTAGCGGGGCAATCACAGATACGCAGTATTTT	CSASTSGAITDTQYF
TRBV29-1	NA	13	TRBJ2-3	NA	TGCAGCGTTGCAACCACAGGACGAGATACGCAGTATTTT	CSVATTGRDTQYF
TRBV5-6	NA	14	TRBJ2-1	NA	TGTGCCAGCAGCTTGCAGAGCCAGGAAGGTGAGCAGTTCTTC	CASSLQSQEGEQFF
TRBV19	TRBD1	14	TRBJ2-5	NA	TGTGCCAGTAGTGCGGCCCGACAGGGAGAGACCCAGTACTTC	CASSAARQGETQYF
TRBV7-9	NA	17	TRBJ1-5	once	TGTGCCAGCAGCTTAGCGCCCGACAGTTATAGCAATCAGCCCCAGCATTTT	CASSLAPDSYSNQPQHF
TRBV27	NA	14	TRBJ2-1	NA	TGTGCCACCCGACGGGCGGGGTCCTACAATGAGCAGTTCTTC	CATRRAGSYNEQFF
TRBV2	NA	15	TRBJ1-6	NA	TGTGCCAGCAGTGAACCCGTCCACTCTATTTCACCCCTCCACTTT	CASSEPVHSISPLHF
TRBV7-9	NA	17	TRBJ2-3	NA	TGTGCCAGCAGCTTAATTTCCAGGGTATCTATCCCAGATACGCAGTATTTT	CASSLISRVSIPDTQYF
TRBV7-2	TRBD1	14	TRBJ2-7	NA	TGTGCCAGCAGCCGCGACAGGGAACGCCACGAGCAGTACTTC	CASSRDRERHEQYF
TRBV23-1	NA	16	TRBJ2-1	once	TGCGCCAGCAGTCAATCGACAGGACATGGTTACAATGAGCAGTTCTTC	CASSQSTGHGYNEQFF
TRBV29-1	NA	13	TRBJ1-1	few	TGCAGCGTTGAAGATACAGTGAACACTGAAGCTTTCTTT	CSVEDTVNTEAFF
TRBV25-1	NA	16	TRBJ1-2	NA	TGTGCCAGCAGTGAATACGTCGTGAACTACGCGGGGGGCTACACCTTC	CASSEYVVNYAGGYTF
TRBV6-1	NA	15	TRBJ1-2	NA	TGTGCCAGCAGTGAAGGGGCAGGGACTAACTATGGCTACACCTTC	CASSEGAGTNYGYTF
TRBV5-1	NA	12	TRBJ1-2	NA	TGCGCCAGCAGTGATAATCAGGCGGGCTACACCTTC	CASSDNQAGYTF
TRBV7-2	NA	17	TRBJ1-2	NA	TGTGCCAGCAGCTTTAGGGGTAAAGGGGAGGAGGGCTATGGCTACACCTTC	CASSFRGKGEEGYGYTF
TRBV19	NA	13	TRBJ2-5	NA	TGTGCCAGTAGTATGTCTAGCCGAGAGACCCAGTACTTC	CASSMSSRETQYF
TRBV6-6	NA	15	TRBJ2-7	NA	TGTGCCAGCAGTTACTCGCAGGGCTTCACCTACGAGCAGTACTTC	CASSYSQGFTYEQYF
TRBV7-9	NA	15	TRBJ1-2	NA	TGTGCCAGCAGCTTTTTACCAGGGGAGGGCTATGGCTACACCTTC	CASSFLPGEGYGYTF
TRBV19	TRBD1	18	TRBJ2-3	NA	TGTGCCAGTAGTATGTTAGGGGGGACAGGGGGCCGGACAGATACGCAGTATTTT	CASSMLGGTGGRTDTQYF
TRBV6-4	NA	16	TRBJ2-3	NA	TGTGCCAGCTCTACGCGGCGGAATACTAGCACAGATACGCAGTATTTT	CASSTRRNTSTDTQYF
TRBV28	NA	11	TRBJ2-7	NA	TGTGCCAGCAGTTCCGGGTACGAGCAGTACTTC	CASSSGYEQYF
TRBV29-1	NA	12	TRBJ2-7	NA	TGCAGCGTCGAAGACCTCGCCTACGAGCAGTACTTC	CSVEDLAYEQYF
TRBV7-9	TRBD1	17	TRBJ1-2	NA	TGTGCCAGCAGCTTATGGGATGGAGAGCAGGGGGTCTATGGCTACACCTTC	CASSLWDGEQGVYGYTF
TRBV4-2	NA	16	TRBJ2-5	NA	TGTGCCAGCAGCCCCCTGGGCAGGGAACATCAAGAGACCCAGTACTTC	CASSPLGREHQETQYF
TRBV7-9	NA	14	TRBJ2-7	NA	TGTGCCAGCAGCTCGACAGAAGCATCCTACGAGCAGTACTTC	CASSSTEASYEQYF
TRBV9	NA	15	TRBJ2-1	NA	TGTGCCAGCAGCTCGAGCGGGTCGACCTACAATGAGCAGTTCTTC	CASSSSGSTYNEQFF
TRBV28	TRBD2	12	TRBJ2-7	NA	TGTGCCAGACCCGGGAGGGAGTACGAGCAGTACTTC	CARPGREYEQYF
TRBV5-8	NA	12	TRBJ1-5	NA	TGTGCCAGCAGCCAACTGAGGCAGCCCCAGCATTTT	CASSQLRQPQHF
TRBV7-2	NA	16	TRBJ1-4	NA	TGTGCCAGCAGCGGAAGAGATGGGGGGGTTTATGAAAAACTGTTTTTT	CASSGRDGGVYEKLFF
TRBV2	NA	14	TRBJ2-7	NA	TGTGCCAGCAGGAAGGAGACGGTCTCCTACGAGCAGTACTTC	CASRKETVSYEQYF
TRBV10-1	TRBD1	14	TRBJ1-5	NA	TGCGCCAGCAGCAAAACAGGGGGCAATCAGCCCCAGCATTTT	CASSKTGGNQPQHF
TRBV5-5	NA	14	TRBJ1-2	once	TGTGCCAGCAGCTTGTCCGGAGCTAACTATGGCTACACCTTC	CASSLSGANYGYTF
TRBV7-9	TRBD1	13	TRBJ2-3	NA	TGTGCCAGCAGCCCCTGGGACAGTGATACGCAGTATTTT	CASSPWDSDTQYF